The T cell receptor (beta chain) described here comes from a study of CD8+CD57+ T cells in acquired aplastic anemia. Whoever was chosen for sequencing had shown CD8+CD57+ cell expansion by flow cytometry. Genomic DNA was employed as the template in profiling TCR beta VDJ and CDR3. Each CDR3 protein gets one entry after TCRdb re-called the reads with MiXCR. The table lists 150,000 to 200,000 distinct CDR3 sequences, 48% of them singletons. Germline V gene lookup returns CDR1 MGHRA and CDR2 YSYEKL. The CDR3 length is 14 residues. Trimming removed 1 base at V and 5 bases at J, with 12 bases between. This chain connects TRBV4-1 to TRBJ2-7, with D possibly being TRBD2 (7 bases). Sequenced input: sorted CD4+, CD8+, or CD8+CD57+ T cells (not recorded which) from PBMCs. This sequence originates from a human donor with aplastic anemia. The CDR3 here is CASSQGTRGNEQYF. In nucleotides, the CDR3 is TGCGCCAGCAGCCAAGGGACTAGGGGGAACGAGCAGTACTTC.